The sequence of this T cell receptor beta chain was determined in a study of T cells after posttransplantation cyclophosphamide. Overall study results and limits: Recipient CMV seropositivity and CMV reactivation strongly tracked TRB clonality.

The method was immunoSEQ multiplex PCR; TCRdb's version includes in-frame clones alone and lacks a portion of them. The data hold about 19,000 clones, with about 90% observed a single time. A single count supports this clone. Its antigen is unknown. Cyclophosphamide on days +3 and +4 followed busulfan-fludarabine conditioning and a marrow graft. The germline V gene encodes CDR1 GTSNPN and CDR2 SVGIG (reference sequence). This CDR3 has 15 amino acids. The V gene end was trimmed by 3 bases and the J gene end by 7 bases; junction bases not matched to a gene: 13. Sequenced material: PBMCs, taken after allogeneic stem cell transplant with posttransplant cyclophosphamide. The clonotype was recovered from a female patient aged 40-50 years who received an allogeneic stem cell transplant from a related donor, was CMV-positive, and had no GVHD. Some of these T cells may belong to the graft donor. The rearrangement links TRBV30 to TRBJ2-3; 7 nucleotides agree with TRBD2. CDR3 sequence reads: CAWSSSGKSTNTQYF. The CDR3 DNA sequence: TGTGCCTGGAGCTCGAGCGGGAAATCTACAAATACGCAGTATTTT.